This entry is about one T cell receptor beta chain. Germline loops: CDR1 SGDLS, CDR2 YYNGEE. This CDR3 contains 15 residues. V shed 4 bases and J shed 6 bases, with 16 bases lying between them. The data were produced by immunoSEQ multiplex PCR, yet TCRdb's version contains in-frame clones alone and is incomplete. The table shows 45,000 to 55,000 clones, with 70% to 90% occurring only once. This entry comes from a study of T cells in localized non-small cell lung cancer. The clonotype was recovered from a male donor aged 60 or over with stage III squamous cell lung carcinoma. The material was peripheral blood, obtained before any cancer treatment. The V call is TRBV9, the J call TRBJ1-4, with no clear D. As DNA, the CDR3 is TGTGCCAGCAGCCCCAGAGGCAGGAAAGATGAAAAACTGTTTTTT. Protein: CASSPRGRKDEKLFF.